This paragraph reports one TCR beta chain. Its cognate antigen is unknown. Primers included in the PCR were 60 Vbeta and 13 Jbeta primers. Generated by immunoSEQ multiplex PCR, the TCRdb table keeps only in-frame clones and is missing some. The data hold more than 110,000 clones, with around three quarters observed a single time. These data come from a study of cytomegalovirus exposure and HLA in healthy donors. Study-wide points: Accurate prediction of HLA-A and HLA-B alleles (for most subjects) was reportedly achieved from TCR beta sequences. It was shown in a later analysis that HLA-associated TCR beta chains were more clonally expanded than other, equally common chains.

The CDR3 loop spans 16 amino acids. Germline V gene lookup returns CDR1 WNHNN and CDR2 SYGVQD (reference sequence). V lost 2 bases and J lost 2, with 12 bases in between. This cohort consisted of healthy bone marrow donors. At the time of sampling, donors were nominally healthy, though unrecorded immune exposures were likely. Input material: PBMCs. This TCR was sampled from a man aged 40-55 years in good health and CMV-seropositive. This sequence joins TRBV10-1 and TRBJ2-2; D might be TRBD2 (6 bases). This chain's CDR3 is CASSERTGDNTGELFF. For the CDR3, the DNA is TGCGCCAGCAGTGAGCGAACGGGAGATAACACCGGGGAGCTGTTTTTT.